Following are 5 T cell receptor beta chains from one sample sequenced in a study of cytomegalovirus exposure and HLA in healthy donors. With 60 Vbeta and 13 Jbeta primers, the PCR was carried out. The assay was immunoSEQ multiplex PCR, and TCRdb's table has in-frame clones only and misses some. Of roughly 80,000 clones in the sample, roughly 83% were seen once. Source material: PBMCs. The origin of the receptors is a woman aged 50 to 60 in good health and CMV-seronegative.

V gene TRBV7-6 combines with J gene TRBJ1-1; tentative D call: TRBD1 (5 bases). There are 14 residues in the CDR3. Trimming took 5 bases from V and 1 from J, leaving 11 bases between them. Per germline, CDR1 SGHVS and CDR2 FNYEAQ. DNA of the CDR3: TGTGCCAGCAGCAGAACAACAGGGAACACTGAAGCTTTCTTT. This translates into CASSRTTGNTEAFF.

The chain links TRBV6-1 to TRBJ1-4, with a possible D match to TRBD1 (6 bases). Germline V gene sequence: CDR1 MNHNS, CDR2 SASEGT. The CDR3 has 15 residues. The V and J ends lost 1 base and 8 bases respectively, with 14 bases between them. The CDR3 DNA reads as TGTGCCAGCAGTGAAGGGGCAGGGGTTAGAGAAAAACTGTTTTTT. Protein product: CASSEGAGVREKLFF.

CDR3 bases: TGCGCCAGCAGCCAAGATCGGGCTAGCGGTTCCTACAATGAGCAGTTCTTC. Its protein is CASSQDRASGSYNEQFF. The chain joins TRBV4-1 to TRBJ2-1; 7 positions agree with TRBD2. Looked up from germline, CDR1 is MGHRA and CDR2 is YSYEKL. V lost 0 bases and J lost 1; bases outside the gene matches: 6. The CDR3 length is 17 residues.

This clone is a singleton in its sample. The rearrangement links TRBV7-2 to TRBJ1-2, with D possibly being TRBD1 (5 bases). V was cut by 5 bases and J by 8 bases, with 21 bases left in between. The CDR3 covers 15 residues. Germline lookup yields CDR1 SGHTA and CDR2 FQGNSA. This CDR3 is CASSNWTRASGGYTF. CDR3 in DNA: TGTGCCAGCAGCAACTGGACAAGGGCTAGTGGGGGCTACACCTTC.

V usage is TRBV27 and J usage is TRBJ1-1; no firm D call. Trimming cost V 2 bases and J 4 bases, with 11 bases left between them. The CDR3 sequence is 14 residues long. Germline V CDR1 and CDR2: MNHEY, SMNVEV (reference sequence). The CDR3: CASSLVLGSTEAFF. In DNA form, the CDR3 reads TGTGCCAGCAGTTTAGTTTTAGGGAGCACTGAAGCTTTCTTT.